The 5 T cell receptor beta chains in this list originate from one sample, sequenced in a study of blood T cell repertoires in COVID-19. Measured with immunoSEQ multiplex PCR; TCRdb has only the in-frame clones, and not every one. The data contain some 50,000 clones, 70% to 90% of them singletons. Sequenced material: peripheral blood. These receptors all stem from a woman in her 70s with active COVID-19.

The genes are TRBV7-3 and TRBJ2-2; TRBD2 agrees at 9 bases. The CDR3 runs 16 residues. V lost 2 bases to trimming and J lost 6 bases; unmatched junction nucleotides: 7. Germline V gene lookup returns CDR1 SGHTA and CDR2 FQGTGA. CDR3 loop: CASSLVVSGRPGELFF. Written as DNA, the CDR3 is TGTGCCAGCAGCTTAGTCGTTAGCGGGAGACCCGGGGAGCTGTTTTTT.

J is TRBJ2-3 and V is TRBV6-4; weak D call: TRBD1 (6 bases). The CDR3 runs 13 residues. The V end was cut by 5 bases, the J end by 1 base, with 7 bases between. Germline CDR1 and CDR2: MRHNA and SNTAGT. The chain's CDR3 is CASSQGRTDTQYF. The CDR3 nucleotides read TGTGCCAGCAGTCAGGGGCGCACAGATACGCAGTATTTT.

The gene calls are TRBV3-1 (or the pseudogene TRBV3-2) and TRBJ2-1; 8 nucleotides agree with TRBD2. The CDR3 runs 13 residues. J was trimmed by 12 bases and V by 0 bases; bases with no gene match: 4. From germline, CDR1 is LGHDT and CDR2 YNNKEL (reference sequence). The CDR3 reads CASSQDQRERQFF. The DNA for the CDR3 is TGTGCCAGCAGCCAAGACCAGCGGGAGAGGCAGTTCTTC.

The chain couples TRBV11-2 to TRBJ2-7; maybe TRBD1 (6 bases). The CDR3 covers 15 residues. CDR1 is SGHAT and CDR2 is FQNNGV in the germline V gene. V was shortened by 0 bases and J by 5 bases, with 14 bases between the two germline ends. The CDR3 region has the DNA TGTGCCAGCAGCTTAGATCGGGCAGGGGACGACGAGCAGTACTTC. Amino acids: CASSLDRAGDDEQYF.

The CDR3 is CAWSVGDNRGRAFF. CDR3 sequence (DNA): TGTGCCTGGAGTGTAGGGGACAACAGGGGGCGAGCTTTCTTT. This sequence joins TRBV30 and TRBJ1-1; 9 bases agree with TRBD1. Per the germline V gene, CDR1 is GTSNPN and CDR2 is SVGIG (reference sequence). The CDR3 is 14 amino acids. V was pared by 0 bases and J by 10 bases, with 9 bases of the junction left unmatched.